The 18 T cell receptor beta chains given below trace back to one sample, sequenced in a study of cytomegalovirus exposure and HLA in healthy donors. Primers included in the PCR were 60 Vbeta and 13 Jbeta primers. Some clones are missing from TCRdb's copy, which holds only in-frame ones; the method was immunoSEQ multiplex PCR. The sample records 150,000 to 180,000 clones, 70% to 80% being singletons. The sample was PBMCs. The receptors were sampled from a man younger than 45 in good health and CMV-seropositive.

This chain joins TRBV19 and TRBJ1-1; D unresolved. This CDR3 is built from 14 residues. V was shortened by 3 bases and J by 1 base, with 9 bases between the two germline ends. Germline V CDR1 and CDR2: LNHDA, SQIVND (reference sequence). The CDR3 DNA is TGTGCCAGTAGTATCAGGTATGGGAACACTGAAGCTTTCTTT. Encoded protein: CASSIRYGNTEAFF.

The CDR3 region is CASSSSGDKIGELFF. CDR3 DNA: TGTGCCAGCAGTTCTAGCGGGGACAAGATAGGGGAGCTGTTTTTT. The chain couples TRBV6-5 to TRBJ2-2, with 9 positions matching TRBD2. With V trimmed by 4 bases and J by 8 bases, 8 bases remained unmatched. CDR1 MNHEY and CDR2 SVGAGI come from the germline V gene. This CDR3 comprises 15 residues.

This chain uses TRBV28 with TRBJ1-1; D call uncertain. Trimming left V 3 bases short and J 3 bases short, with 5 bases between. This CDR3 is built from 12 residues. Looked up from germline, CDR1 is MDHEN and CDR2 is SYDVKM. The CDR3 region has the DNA TGTGCCAGCAGTTTTACGGACACTGAAGCTTTCTTT. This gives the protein CASSFTDTEAFF.

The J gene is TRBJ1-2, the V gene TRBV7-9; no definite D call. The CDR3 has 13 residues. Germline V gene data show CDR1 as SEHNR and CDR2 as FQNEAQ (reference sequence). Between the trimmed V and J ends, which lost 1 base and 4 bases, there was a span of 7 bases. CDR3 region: CASSLVEGYGYTF. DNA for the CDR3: TGTGCCAGCAGCTTAGTTGAGGGCTATGGCTACACCTTC.

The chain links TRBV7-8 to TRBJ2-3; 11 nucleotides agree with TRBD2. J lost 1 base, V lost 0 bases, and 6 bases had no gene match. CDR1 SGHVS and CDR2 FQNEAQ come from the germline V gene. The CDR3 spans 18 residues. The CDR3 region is CASSLASGRAWGTDTQYF. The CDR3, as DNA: TGTGCCAGCAGCTTAGCTAGCGGGAGGGCTTGGGGCACAGATACGCAGTATTTT.

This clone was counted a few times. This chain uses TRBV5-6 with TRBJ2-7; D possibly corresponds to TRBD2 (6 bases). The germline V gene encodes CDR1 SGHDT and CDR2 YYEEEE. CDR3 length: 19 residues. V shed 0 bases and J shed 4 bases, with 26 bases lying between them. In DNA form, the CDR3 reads TGTGCCAGCAGCTTGGCCTTGGGGGAGTGGGACGGGAGTTCGTACGAGCAGTACTTC. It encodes CASSLALGEWDGSSYEQYF.

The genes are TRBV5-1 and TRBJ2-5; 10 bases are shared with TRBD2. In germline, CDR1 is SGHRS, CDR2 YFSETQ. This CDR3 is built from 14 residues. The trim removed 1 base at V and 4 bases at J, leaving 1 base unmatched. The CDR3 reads CASSLTSGIETQYF. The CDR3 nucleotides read TGCGCCAGCAGCTTGACTAGCGGGATAGAGACCCAGTACTTC.

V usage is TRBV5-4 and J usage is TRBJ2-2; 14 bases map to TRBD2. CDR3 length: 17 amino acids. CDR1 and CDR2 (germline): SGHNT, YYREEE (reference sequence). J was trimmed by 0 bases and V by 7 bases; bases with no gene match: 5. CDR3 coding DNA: TGTGCCAGCGTCGGGACTAGCGGGAGTACGAACACCGGGGAGCTGTTTTTT. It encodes CASVGTSGSTNTGELFF.

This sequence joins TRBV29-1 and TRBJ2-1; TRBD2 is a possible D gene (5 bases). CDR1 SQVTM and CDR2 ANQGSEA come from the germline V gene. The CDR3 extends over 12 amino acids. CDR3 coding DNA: TGCAGGACTGGGAGCTCCTACAATGAGCAGTTCTTC. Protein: CRTGSSYNEQFF.

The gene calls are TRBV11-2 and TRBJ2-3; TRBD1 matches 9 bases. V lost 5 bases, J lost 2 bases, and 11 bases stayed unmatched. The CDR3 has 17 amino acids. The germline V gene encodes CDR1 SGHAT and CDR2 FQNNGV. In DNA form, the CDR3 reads TGTGCCAGCAGCCCTTTGGGGGGGACAGGGTCCACAGATACGCAGTATTTT. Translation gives CASSPLGGTGSTDTQYF.

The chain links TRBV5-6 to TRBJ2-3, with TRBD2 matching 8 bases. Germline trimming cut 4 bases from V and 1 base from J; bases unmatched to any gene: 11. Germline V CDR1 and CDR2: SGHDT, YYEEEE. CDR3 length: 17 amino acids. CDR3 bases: TGTGCCAGCAGCACCTTCGGGCGGGAGGCTGGCACAGATACGCAGTATTTT. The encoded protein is CASSTFGREAGTDTQYF.

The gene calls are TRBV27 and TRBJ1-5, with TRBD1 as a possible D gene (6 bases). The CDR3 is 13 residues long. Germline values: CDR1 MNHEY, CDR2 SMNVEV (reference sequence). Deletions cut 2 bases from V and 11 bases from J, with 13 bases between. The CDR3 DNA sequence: TGTGCCAGCAGTTTAGGAGGGGGGAGGGCCCAGCATTTT. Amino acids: CASSLGGGRAQHF.

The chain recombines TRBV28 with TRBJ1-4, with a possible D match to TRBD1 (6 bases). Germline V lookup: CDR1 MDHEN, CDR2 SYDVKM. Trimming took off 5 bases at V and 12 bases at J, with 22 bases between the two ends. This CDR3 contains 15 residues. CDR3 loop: CASSPPRGLSIELFF. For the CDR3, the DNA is TGTGCCAGCAGTCCGCCGCGGGGGCTCTCTATTGAACTGTTTTTT.

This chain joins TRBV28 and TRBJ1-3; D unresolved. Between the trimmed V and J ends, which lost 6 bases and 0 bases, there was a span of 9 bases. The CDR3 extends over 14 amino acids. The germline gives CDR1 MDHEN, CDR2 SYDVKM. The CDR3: CASSQQSSGNTIYF. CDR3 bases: TGTGCCAGCAGCCAACAGAGCTCTGGAAACACCATATATTTT.

The CDR3 region has the DNA TGCAGCGCGGCGGGGACTAGTTTCAATGAGCAGTTCTTC. Encoded protein: CSAAGTSFNEQFF. This chain joins TRBV29-1 and TRBJ2-1; 8 bases are a match to TRBD2. Germline V gives CDR1 SQVTM, CDR2 ANQGSEA. This CDR3 has 13 residues. The V gene end was trimmed by 7 bases and the J gene end by 6 bases; junction bases not matched to a gene: 8.

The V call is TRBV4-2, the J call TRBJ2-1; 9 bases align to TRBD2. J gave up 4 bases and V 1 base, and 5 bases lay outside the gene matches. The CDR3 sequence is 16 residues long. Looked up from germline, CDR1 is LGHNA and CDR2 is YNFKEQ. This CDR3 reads CASSQVSAGGYNEQFF. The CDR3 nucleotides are TGTGCCAGCAGCCAAGTGAGCGCGGGAGGGTACAATGAGCAGTTCTTC.

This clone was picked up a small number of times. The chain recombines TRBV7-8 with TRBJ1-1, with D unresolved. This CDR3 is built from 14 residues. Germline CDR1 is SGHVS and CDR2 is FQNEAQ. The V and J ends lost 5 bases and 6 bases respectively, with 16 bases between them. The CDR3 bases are TGTGCCAGCAGCCCAGAACCTCTTTTCCCTGAAGCTTTCTTT. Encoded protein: CASSPEPLFPEAFF.

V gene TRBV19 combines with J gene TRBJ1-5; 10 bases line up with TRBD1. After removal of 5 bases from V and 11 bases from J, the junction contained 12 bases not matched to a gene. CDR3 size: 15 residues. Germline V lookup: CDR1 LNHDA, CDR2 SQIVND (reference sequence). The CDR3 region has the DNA TGTGCCAGTAGTGGAGCGACGGGACAGGGGAGGTCCCAGCATTTT. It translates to CASSGATGQGRSQHF.